This TCR beta chain was captured by sequencing in a study of control samples from healthy donors and cancer patients. CDR3 length: 17 residues. The germline CDR1 and CDR2 sequences are WSHSY and SAAADI. V was pared by 3 bases and J by 1 base, with 9 bases of the junction left unmatched. Sequencing used immunoSEQ multiplex PCR; TCRdb keeps in-frame clones, though not all of them. The table has 150,000 to 160,000 clones, 93% seen once. The receptor's source is a man aged 45 to 65 in good health. Sequences were obtained from blood. The rearrangement links TRBV10-2 to TRBJ2-4, with 7 bases aligning to TRBD1. Here the CDR3 reads CASSERDREKAKNIQYF. Written as DNA, the CDR3 is TGCGCCAGCAGTGAAAGAGACAGGGAGAAGGCCAAAAACATTCAGTACTTC.